The rows below give T cell receptor beta chains drawn from one sample of a study of blood T cell repertoires in COVID-19. Sequenced by immunoSEQ multiplex PCR; TCRdb stores in-frame clones only, minus some. This sample has a few hundred thousand clones, with about 89% found just once. The specimen was peripheral blood. The receptors come from a man aged 25 to 40 with acute or convalescent COVID-19. Both conserved end residues are part of each CDR3. Each record gives: J gene, V gene, D gene, clone size, CDR3 protein, CDR3 DNA. A D gene is named only where the DNA matches it firmly. Clone size is given for some rows only: seen once, a few or many times, or a class if the clone is expanded.

J gene: TRBJ1-5
V gene: TRBV12-5
D gene: NA
clone size: once
CDR3 protein: CASGLWRSAQHF
CDR3 DNA: TGTGCTAGTGGTTTGTGGAGGTCGGCCCAGCATTTT

J gene: TRBJ1-2
V gene: TRBV28
D gene: NA
clone size: NA
CDR3 protein: CASSSHAGGYGYTF
CDR3 DNA: TGTGCCAGCAGTTCCCATGCCGGGGGCTATGGCTACACCTTC

J gene: TRBJ2-7
V gene: TRBV5-8
D gene: TRBD1
clone size: NA
CDR3 protein: CASSSKPLTGATYEQYF
CDR3 DNA: TGTGCCAGCAGCTCGAAACCCTTAACAGGGGCAACCTACGAGCAGTACTTC

J gene: TRBJ1-6
V gene: TRBV3-1/TRBV3-2
D gene: NA
clone size: NA
CDR3 protein: CASSLNRGGSPLHF
CDR3 DNA: TGTGCCAGCAGTCTCAATAGGGGTGGATCACCCCTCCACTTT

J gene: TRBJ1-2
V gene: TRBV4-1
D gene: NA
clone size: NA
CDR3 protein: CASSQTGSYGYTF
CDR3 DNA: TGCGCCAGCAGCCAAACAGGGAGCTATGGCTACACCTTC

J gene: TRBJ1-6
V gene: TRBV19
D gene: TRBD1
clone size: once
CDR3 protein: CASSVTGVNYNSPLHF
CDR3 DNA: TGTGCCAGTAGTGTTACAGGGGTGAACTATAATTCACCCCTCCACTTT

J gene: TRBJ2-3
V gene: TRBV9
D gene: NA
clone size: NA
CDR3 protein: CASSPDRFSTDTQYF
CDR3 DNA: TGTGCCAGCAGCCCGGACAGATTTAGCACAGATACGCAGTATTTT

J gene: TRBJ2-3
V gene: TRBV30
D gene: TRBD2
clone size: NA
CDR3 protein: CAWSVSGDTQYF
CDR3 DNA: TGTGCCTGGAGTGTTAGCGGGGATACGCAGTATTTT

J gene: TRBJ1-4
V gene: TRBV4-1
D gene: TRBD1
clone size: NA
CDR3 protein: CASSQAPGQGGEKLFF
CDR3 DNA: TGCGCCAGCAGCCAAGCACCGGGACAGGGCGGTGAAAAACTGTTTTTT

J gene: TRBJ1-6
V gene: TRBV5-4
D gene: NA
clone size: NA
CDR3 protein: CASSLAGAGADSPLHF
CDR3 DNA: TGTGCCAGCAGCTTGGCCGGAGCGGGGGCTGATTCACCCCTCCACTTT

J gene: TRBJ2-1
V gene: TRBV29-1
D gene: TRBD2
clone size: NA
CDR3 protein: CSVVAGGNEQFF
CDR3 DNA: TGCAGCGTTGTAGCGGGAGGCAATGAGCAGTTCTTC

J gene: TRBJ2-3
V gene: TRBV9
D gene: TRBD2
clone size: NA
CDR3 protein: CASSPLAGGLLNTQYF
CDR3 DNA: TGTGCCAGCAGCCCCCTAGCGGGGGGCCTACTGAATACGCAGTATTTT

J gene: TRBJ1-1
V gene: TRBV5-1
D gene: TRBD1
clone size: NA
CDR3 protein: CASSFGQGAEAFF
CDR3 DNA: TGCGCCAGCAGCTTCGGCCAGGGGGCTGAAGCTTTCTTT

J gene: TRBJ2-3
V gene: TRBV30
D gene: NA
clone size: NA
CDR3 protein: CAWSPPDSSTDTQYF
CDR3 DNA: TGTGCCTGGAGCCCCCCGGACTCTAGCACAGATACGCAGTATTTT

J gene: TRBJ1-1
V gene: TRBV7-9
D gene: NA
clone size: NA
CDR3 protein: CASSQHQSFRLNTEAFF
CDR3 DNA: TGTGCCAGCAGCCAACATCAGTCTTTCCGTTTGAACACTGAAGCTTTCTTT

J gene: TRBJ2-4
V gene: TRBV2
D gene: TRBD2
clone size: NA
CDR3 protein: CASRVGLGNIQYF
CDR3 DNA: TGTGCCAGCAGAGTGGGACTAGGGAACATTCAGTACTTC

J gene: TRBJ2-7
V gene: TRBV3-1/TRBV3-2
D gene: NA
clone size: NA
CDR3 protein: CASRHPRGLAQYF
CDR3 DNA: TGTGCCAGCAGACACCCCAGAGGGCTGGCGCAGTACTTC

J gene: TRBJ2-5
V gene: TRBV1
D gene: NA
clone size: NA
CDR3 protein: CTSSPRDQASEETQYF
CDR3 DNA: TGCACCAGCAGCCCCAGGGATCAGGCGAGCGAAGAGACCCAGTACTTC

J gene: TRBJ2-3
V gene: TRBV30
D gene: NA
clone size: NA
CDR3 protein: CAWSVNTDTQYF
CDR3 DNA: TGTGCCTGGAGTGTTAACACAGATACGCAGTATTTT

J gene: TRBJ2-5
V gene: TRBV13
D gene: NA
clone size: NA
CDR3 protein: CASSPGLTQETQYF
CDR3 DNA: TGTGCCAGCTCCCCAGGGCTGACCCAAGAGACCCAGTACTTC

J gene: TRBJ1-1
V gene: TRBV19
D gene: NA
clone size: once
CDR3 protein: CASRGGDTEAFF
CDR3 DNA: TGTGCCAGTAGGGGAGGGGACACTGAAGCTTTCTTT

J gene: TRBJ2-3
V gene: TRBV28
D gene: TRBD2
clone size: once
CDR3 protein: CASSLGGSSNTQYF
CDR3 DNA: TGTGCCAGCAGTTTGGGGGGGAGTTCAAATACGCAGTATTTT

J gene: TRBJ2-7
V gene: TRBV3-1/TRBV3-2
D gene: TRBD2
clone size: once
CDR3 protein: CASSQGLTGGSYEQYF
CDR3 DNA: TGTGCCAGCAGCCAAGGATTGACGGGGGGATCCTACGAGCAGTACTTC

J gene: TRBJ2-2
V gene: TRBV4-1
D gene: NA
clone size: NA
CDR3 protein: CASSHPGQNTGELFF
CDR3 DNA: TGCGCCAGCAGCCATCCGGGACAGAACACCGGGGAGCTGTTTTTT

J gene: TRBJ1-1
V gene: TRBV28
D gene: NA
clone size: NA
CDR3 protein: CASSLFSVDRRIMNTEAFF
CDR3 DNA: TGTGCCAGCAGTTTATTCTCCGTGGACAGACGAATCATGAACACTGAAGCTTTCTTT

J gene: TRBJ2-6
V gene: TRBV5-1
D gene: NA
clone size: NA
CDR3 protein: CASSHDTGISGANVLTF
CDR3 DNA: TGCGCCAGCAGTCACGATACAGGTATCTCTGGGGCCAACGTCCTGACTTTC

J gene: TRBJ1-5
V gene: TRBV28
D gene: NA
clone size: few
CDR3 protein: CAAGVISNQPQHF
CDR3 DNA: TGTGCCGCGGGGGTCATTAGCAATCAGCCCCAGCATTTT

J gene: TRBJ1-5
V gene: TRBV19
D gene: NA
clone size: NA
CDR3 protein: CASSIPLLNQPQHF
CDR3 DNA: TGTGCCAGTAGTATTCCACTGCTCAATCAGCCCCAGCATTTT

J gene: TRBJ2-7
V gene: TRBV5-1
D gene: TRBD1
clone size: NA
CDR3 protein: CASSLDTGGNGLGYEQYF
CDR3 DNA: TGCGCCAGCAGCTTGGATACAGGGGGAAACGGGTTGGGCTACGAGCAGTACTTC

J gene: TRBJ2-7
V gene: TRBV7-9
D gene: TRBD2
clone size: NA
CDR3 protein: CASSAPPGTSGYEQYF
CDR3 DNA: TGTGCCAGCAGCGCGCCCCCCGGGACTAGCGGATACGAGCAGTACTTC

J gene: TRBJ2-7
V gene: TRBV11-3
D gene: TRBD1
clone size: few
CDR3 protein: CASSFGTGNEQYF
CDR3 DNA: TGTGCCAGCAGCTTTGGGACAGGGAACGAGCAGTACTTC

J gene: TRBJ1-2
V gene: TRBV6-5
D gene: TRBD1
clone size: NA
CDR3 protein: CASSLGQGFAYGYTF
CDR3 DNA: TGTGCCAGCAGTCTCGGACAGGGGTTCGCTTATGGCTACACCTTC

J gene: TRBJ1-2
V gene: TRBV3-1/TRBV3-2
D gene: NA
clone size: NA
CDR3 protein: CASSQGGGYTF
CDR3 DNA: TGTGCCAGCAGCCAAGGAGGTGGCTACACCTTC

J gene: TRBJ1-5
V gene: TRBV24-1
D gene: TRBD1
clone size: NA
CDR3 protein: CATSASGTGYSNQPQHF
CDR3 DNA: TGTGCCACCAGTGCCTCCGGGACAGGCTATAGCAATCAGCCCCAGCATTTT

J gene: TRBJ2-5
V gene: TRBV7-2
D gene: NA
clone size: NA
CDR3 protein: CASSPKRHTQETQYF
CDR3 DNA: TGTGCCAGCAGCCCGAAAAGACATACCCAAGAGACCCAGTACTTC

J gene: TRBJ2-7
V gene: TRBV10-3
D gene: NA
clone size: NA
CDR3 protein: CAISDIPYEQYF
CDR3 DNA: TGTGCCATCAGTGATATCCCTTACGAGCAGTACTTC

J gene: TRBJ2-7
V gene: TRBV5-1
D gene: NA
clone size: NA
CDR3 protein: CASSITRDTMYEQYF
CDR3 DNA: TGCGCCAGCAGCATTACCCGGGACACTATGTACGAGCAGTACTTC

J gene: TRBJ1-5
V gene: TRBV7-9
D gene: NA
clone size: NA
CDR3 protein: CASSPGGANQPQHF
CDR3 DNA: TGTGCCAGCAGCCCGGGGGGGGCAAATCAGCCCCAGCATTTT

J gene: TRBJ1-1
V gene: TRBV19
D gene: NA
clone size: few
CDR3 protein: CASSITGIIAEAFF
CDR3 DNA: TGTGCCAGTAGTATCACAGGGATTATAGCTGAAGCTTTCTTT

J gene: TRBJ2-1
V gene: TRBV19
D gene: NA
clone size: once
CDR3 protein: CASKAEGFSYNEQFF
CDR3 DNA: TGTGCCAGTAAAGCAGAGGGTTTCTCCTACAATGAGCAGTTCTTC

J gene: TRBJ1-1
V gene: TRBV30
D gene: NA
clone size: NA
CDR3 protein: CASGRENTEAFF
CDR3 DNA: TGTGCCTCTGGACGGGAGAACACTGAAGCTTTCTTT

J gene: TRBJ1-4
V gene: TRBV30
D gene: TRBD1
clone size: NA
CDR3 protein: CACHTTGTGSEKLFF
CDR3 DNA: TGTGCCTGTCACACGACCGGGACAGGGAGTGAAAAACTGTTTTTT

J gene: TRBJ2-2
V gene: TRBV11-3
D gene: NA
clone size: NA
CDR3 protein: CASSFNGGGTGELFF
CDR3 DNA: TGTGCCAGCAGCTTTAATGGCGGCGGCACCGGGGAGCTGTTTTTT

J gene: TRBJ2-2
V gene: TRBV30
D gene: NA
clone size: NA
CDR3 protein: CAWSAQGPGLFF
CDR3 DNA: TGTGCCTGGAGCGCCCAGGGCCCTGGGCTGTTTTTT

J gene: TRBJ2-7
V gene: TRBV5-1
D gene: NA
clone size: NA
CDR3 protein: CASSFGGPSYEQYF
CDR3 DNA: TGCGCCAGCAGCTTCGGGGGGCCCTCCTACGAGCAGTACTTC

J gene: TRBJ2-6
V gene: TRBV7-9
D gene: NA
clone size: NA
CDR3 protein: CATRLAGANVLTF
CDR3 DNA: TGTGCCACCAGACTAGCTGGGGCCAACGTCCTGACTTTC

J gene: TRBJ1-6
V gene: TRBV6-5
D gene: TRBD1
clone size: NA
CDR3 protein: CASSSDRGSPLHF
CDR3 DNA: TGTGCCAGCAGCTCGGACAGGGGTTCACCCCTCCACTTT

J gene: TRBJ2-3
V gene: TRBV4-1
D gene: NA
clone size: few
CDR3 protein: CASAQSGMRTDTQYF
CDR3 DNA: TGCGCCAGCGCCCAGTCCGGGATGCGCACAGATACGCAGTATTTT

J gene: TRBJ2-1
V gene: TRBV5-1
D gene: NA
clone size: NA
CDR3 protein: CASSGTGTPGNEQFF
CDR3 DNA: TGCGCCAGCAGCGGGACCGGGACACCGGGAAATGAGCAGTTCTTC

J gene: TRBJ2-1
V gene: TRBV21-1
D gene: NA
clone size: NA
CDR3 protein: CATPTGGDEQFF
CDR3 DNA: TGTGCCACCCCAACAGGGGGGGATGAGCAGTTCTTC

J gene: TRBJ1-6
V gene: TRBV6-6
D gene: NA
clone size: NA
CDR3 protein: CASTEARAFYNSPLHF
CDR3 DNA: TGTGCCAGCACCGAAGCCAGGGCATTCTATAATTCACCCCTCCACTTT

J gene: TRBJ2-7
V gene: TRBV27
D gene: NA
clone size: NA
CDR3 protein: CASSPLSWYEQYF
CDR3 DNA: TGTGCCAGCAGTCCACTGTCGTGGTACGAGCAGTACTTC

J gene: TRBJ2-5
V gene: TRBV11-2
D gene: TRBD2
clone size: NA
CDR3 protein: CASSLLAGTFTAQYF
CDR3 DNA: TGTGCCAGCAGCTTACTAGCGGGGACCTTCACGGCCCAGTACTTC

J gene: TRBJ2-7
V gene: TRBV7-2
D gene: NA
clone size: NA
CDR3 protein: CASSLELRSSYEQYF
CDR3 DNA: TGTGCCAGCAGCTTAGAGCTGAGGAGCTCCTACGAGCAGTACTTC